What follows are 7 T cell receptor beta chains derived from one specimen sequenced in a study of shared clonotypes between healthy human individuals. The assay was immunoSEQ multiplex PCR, and TCRdb's table has in-frame clones only and misses some. Among some 470,000 clones listed, less than 80% were seen once. Sequencing was carried out using PBMCs. The receptor set was obtained from a woman in her thirties or forties in good health. Some clones in this sample may be carry-over from other donors' samples.

The sample holds many counts of this clone. The rearrangement links TRBV7-2 to TRBJ2-3; D is uncertain. The V and J ends lost 1 base and 2 bases respectively, with 19 bases between them. The CDR3 is 18 residues long. CDR1 and CDR2 from the germline V gene are SGHTA and FQGNSA. The CDR3 protein is CASSLGRTAREITDTQYF. The CDR3 coding sequence is TGTGCCAGCAGCTTAGGGCGGACCGCCCGTGAAATCACAGATACGCAGTATTTT.

This clone occurred a few times. The chain is built from TRBV7-9 and TRBJ2-2, with 12 nucleotides matching TRBD2. The CDR3 has 16 amino acids. In germline, CDR1 is SEHNR, CDR2 FQNEAQ (reference sequence). Trimming cost V 5 bases and J 4 bases; bases outside gene matches: 5. The CDR3 sequence: CASSPPGLAGTGELFF. DNA for the CDR3: TGTGCCAGCAGCCCACCGGGACTAGCGGGCACCGGGGAGCTGTTTTTT. Using reference TRBV7-9 and TRBJ2-2 for the parts outside the CDR3, the full variable domain is DTGVSQNPRHKITKRGQNVTFRCDPISEHNRLYWYRQTLGQGPEFLTYFQNEAQLEKSRLLSDRFSAERPKGSFSTLEIQRTEQGDSAMYLCASSPPGLAGTGELFFGEGSRLTVL.

The rearrangement joins TRBV6-4 to TRBJ2-1; 10 bases align to TRBD2. V gave up 4 bases and J gave up 7 bases; unmatched junction bases: 4. The CDR3 length is 14 residues. Germline V gene lookup returns CDR1 MRHNA and CDR2 SNTAGT. This CDR3 is CASSVASGSNEQFF. The CDR3 DNA sequence: TGTGCCAGCAGTGTGGCTAGCGGGAGTAATGAGCAGTTCTTC.

V is TRBV4-2 and J is TRBJ1-4; 8 bases match TRBD1. The CDR3 is 17 amino acids. From germline, CDR1 is LGHNA and CDR2 YNFKEQ. The junction had 7 bases not matched to a gene; V was cut back by 3 bases and J by 1 base. CDR3 sequence reads: CASSQDRVEGTNEKLFF. The CDR3 nucleotides read TGTGCCAGCAGCCAGGACAGGGTAGAGGGAACTAATGAAAAACTGTTTTTT.

The chain uses TRBV28 and TRBJ2-5, with TRBD1 identical over 7 bases. The CDR3 runs to 12 residues. With V trimmed by 8 bases and J by 6 bases, 6 bases remained unmatched. Germline loops: CDR1 MDHEN, CDR2 SYDVKM. CDR3 coding DNA: TGTGCCAGCCAACAGGGGCGGCAGACCCAGTACTTC. It specifies CASQQGRQTQYF.

The V call is TRBV11-2, the J call TRBJ2-7, with 8 nucleotides matching TRBD1. V lost 1 base to trimming and J lost 6 bases; unmatched junction nucleotides: 2. Germline V gene lookup returns CDR1 SGHAT and CDR2 FQNNGV. The CDR3 spans 13 residues. The DNA for the CDR3 is TGTGCCAGCAGCTTAGGGGACAGGCGCGAGCAGTACTTC. Protein: CASSLGDRREQYF.

This clone was found once. V usage is TRBV13 and J usage is TRBJ2-7, with unresolved D. This CDR3 has 13 amino acids. CDR1 is PRHDT, CDR2 FYEKMQ, per germline (reference sequence). The germline V and J ends were trimmed by 5 bases and 0 bases, with 8 bases remaining between them. This CDR3 is CASSPAFSYEQYF. Here the CDR3 DNA reads TGTGCCAGCAGCCCAGCCTTCTCCTACGAGCAGTACTTC.